The 25 T cell receptor beta chains below were found in one sample sequenced in a study of CD8 T cells in ankylosing spondylitis. General study results and limits: One TCR beta motif, made up of under ten highly homologous variants, appeared characteristic of ankylosing spondylitis blood.

TCRdb processed the 5' RACE reads anew with MiXCR; each CDR3 protein has one entry. Of approximately 300,000 distinct CDR3 sequences listed, around 8% were seen once; the top ten hold more than 14%. For these TCRs, the target antigens are not known. Sequencing was carried out using blood, either unsorted or a sorted T cell fraction (not recorded which). Receptor source: a male donor with ankylosing spondylitis.

J is TRBJ1-2 and V is TRBV19; D gene uncertain. Germline V gene data show CDR1 as LNHDA and CDR2 as SQIVND (reference sequence). V was clipped by 6 bases and J by 1 base, with 30 bases between them. This CDR3 spans 20 amino acids. DNA of the CDR3: TGTGCCAGTAGCTCCATCGTTGGCCCCGTTACGCGATTGGTTAACTATGGCTACACCTTC. Residues: CASSSIVGPVTRLVNYGYTF.

This clonotype was seen more than once but under ten times. The chain employs TRBV7-8 and TRBJ2-3, with 13 nucleotides matching TRBD2. After removal of 0 bases from V and 8 bases from J, the junction contained 11 bases not matched to a gene. The germline gives CDR1 SGHVS, CDR2 FQNEAQ. CDR3 length equals 18 residues. CDR3 sequence (DNA): TGTGCCAGCAGCTTAGCGCGACTAGCGGGAGGTTCGGGGGGTACGCAGTATTTT. Translating gives CASSLARLAGGSGGTQYF.

V gene TRBV30 combines with J gene TRBJ2-7; possible D gene TRBD1, 6 bases. Germline CDR1 is GTSNPN and CDR2 is SVGIG (reference sequence). V was clipped by 3 bases and J by 2 bases, with 11 bases between them. The CDR3 covers 13 residues. Here the CDR3 DNA reads TGTGCCTGGAGCCCCGGGACACCCTACGAGCAGTACTTC. This encodes CAWSPGTPYEQYF.

This clonotype was counted at least ten times. V usage is TRBV20-1 and J usage is TRBJ1-3, with 8 bases lining up with TRBD1. The germline gives CDR1 DFQATT, CDR2 SNEGSKA (reference sequence). V was pared by 1 base and J by 4 bases, with 6 bases of the junction left unmatched. There are 15 residues in the CDR3. In nucleotides, the CDR3 is TGCAGTGCTAGAGTGCAGGGGGCGCGAGGAAACACCATATATTTT. This encodes CSARVQGARGNTIYF.

This clonotype was recorded a few times. V gene TRBV4-2 combines with J gene TRBJ2-7; 10 positions match TRBD2. V shed 0 bases and J 2 bases; nucleotides not matched to a gene: 4. From germline, CDR1 is LGHNA and CDR2 YNFKEQ. This CDR3 region has 16 residues. The CDR3 sequence: CASSQDRTSGPYEQYF. The DNA for the CDR3 is TGTGCCAGCAGCCAAGATCGGACTAGCGGTCCCTACGAGCAGTACTTC.

The rearrangement uses TRBV7-2 and TRBJ2-1, with 12 bases that match TRBD2. This CDR3 has 16 amino acids. Germline CDR1 SGHTA, CDR2 FQGNSA. The trim removed 5 bases at V and 9 bases at J, leaving 11 bases unmatched. The CDR3 loop reads CASSPLLAGGAGEQFF. The CDR3 DNA is TGTGCCAGCAGCCCCCTCCTAGCGGGAGGGGCGGGTGAGCAGTTCTTC.

This clonotype was observed many times. V gene TRBV20-1 combines with J gene TRBJ1-3; TRBD1 agrees at 7 bases. The junction had 5 bases not matched to a gene; V was cut back by 6 bases and J by 3 bases. CDR1 is DFQATT and CDR2 is SNEGSKA in the germline V gene (reference sequence). This CDR3 spans 13 amino acids. DNA for the CDR3: TGCAGTGCCACTGGACAGGATGGAAACACCATATATTTT. It encodes CSATGQDGNTIYF.

There are many counts of this clonotype. The rearrangement uses TRBV4-1 and TRBJ2-3; 11 nucleotides line up with TRBD2. Germline lookup yields CDR1 MGHRA and CDR2 YSYEKL. V dropped 4 bases and J dropped 3; count of bases not matched to a gene: 9. There are 17 residues in the CDR3. The CDR3 spells CASSRTTGLAETDTQYF. The CDR3 bases are TGCGCCAGCAGCCGGACAACGGGACTAGCGGAAACAGATACGCAGTATTTT.

This clonotype was seen more than once but under ten times. The chain recombines TRBV20-1 with TRBJ2-5, with 10 positions matching TRBD2. The CDR3 loop spans 12 amino acids. The V gene's germline CDR1 is DFQATT and CDR2 SNEGSKA (reference sequence). Trimming removed 7 bases from V and 4 bases from J; junction bases left unmatched: 3. CDR3 DNA: TGCAGTGGCCTAGCGGGAGTAGAGACCCAGTACTTC. This translates into CSGLAGVETQYF.

This clonotype was picked up a small number of times. The V gene is TRBV10-1, the J gene TRBJ2-1; 15 bases fit TRBD2. CDR3 size: 17 residues. V lost 0 bases, J lost 8 bases, and 5 bases stayed unmatched. In germline, CDR1 is WNHNN, CDR2 SYGVQD (reference sequence). DNA of the CDR3: TGCGCCAGCAGTGAGTCACTGGGACTAGCGGGAGGACATGAGCAGTTCTTC. It codes for CASSESLGLAGGHEQFF.

In DNA, the CDR3 is TGCGCCAGCAGTGACCTAGCGGGAGACAATGAGCAGTTCTTC. This gives the protein CASSDLAGDNEQFF. V and J are TRBV10-1 and TRBJ2-1; the match to TRBD2 covers 10 bases. The V gene end was trimmed by 3 bases and the J gene end by 5 bases; junction bases not matched to a gene: 1. Germline V lookup: CDR1 WNHNN, CDR2 SYGVQD (reference sequence). The CDR3 runs 14 residues.

This clonotype has more than one count but fewer than ten. This chain connects TRBV29-1 to TRBJ2-7; D gene uncertain. Trimming left V 6 bases short and J 0 bases short, with 12 bases between. The CDR3 sequence is 13 residues long. Germline V CDR1 and CDR2: SQVTM, ANQGSEA. DNA of the CDR3: TGCAGCGTCGCACCAGGAACCTCCTACGAGCAGTACTTC. Translated, it gives CSVAPGTSYEQYF.

This clonotype was recorded at least ten times. V is TRBV29-1 and J is TRBJ2-2, with D perhaps matching TRBD2 (5 bases). The CDR3 runs 13 residues. The germline CDR1 and CDR2 sequences are SQVTM and ANQGSEA. Trimming removed 4 bases at V and 7 bases at J, with 13 bases between. CDR3 DNA sequence: TGCAGCGTTGGGGCTAGCCGGGTCGGGGAGCTGTTTTTT. Residues: CSVGASRVGELFF.

The chain recombines TRBV7-2 with TRBJ1-3; possible D gene TRBD1, 6 bases. Deletions cut 1 base from V and 0 bases from J, with 10 bases between. The CDR3 runs 16 residues. Germline CDR1 SGHTA, CDR2 FQGNSA. In DNA, the CDR3 is TGTGCCAGCAGCTTAGGGGGACAAATCTCTGGAAACACCATATATTTT. Encoded protein: CASSLGGQISGNTIYF.

The chain is built from TRBV21-1 and TRBJ2-5; the table assigns TRBD1, which was not confirmed against the DNA. TRBV21-1 is shown as a pseudogene. The CDR3 consists of 14 residues. The CDR3 loop reads CASSKGQGWETQYF. Here the CDR3 DNA reads TGTGCCAGCAGCAAGGGACAGGGGTGGGAGACCCAGTACTTC.

This clonotype was counted a few times. The V call is TRBV7-2, the J call TRBJ1-1; D remains ambiguous. Germline V gene sequence: CDR1 SGHTA, CDR2 FQGNSA. The CDR3 loop spans 14 amino acids. V lost 5 bases and J lost 0, with 10 bases in between. The CDR3 spells CASSPYTLNTEAFF. DNA for the CDR3: TGTGCCAGCAGCCCGTATACATTGAACACTGAAGCTTTCTTT.

The V call is TRBV6-1, the J call TRBJ2-2; 11 bases agree with TRBD1. The CDR3 length is 14 residues. The junction had 4 bases not matched to a gene; V was cut back by 7 bases and J by 6 bases. Looked up from germline, CDR1 is MNHNS and CDR2 is SASEGT. The CDR3 DNA sequence: TGTGCCAGCACGGACAGGGGGCATGCCGGGGAGCTGTTTTTT. It translates to CASTDRGHAGELFF.

The table lists this clonotype with many counts. CDR3 coding DNA: TGTGCCAGCAGCTTAATCGCAGGGACGGACGAGCAGTACTTC. Translating gives CASSLIAGTDEQYF. The gene calls are TRBV7-2 and TRBJ2-7; D possibly matches TRBD1 or TRBD2 (5 bases each). V was shortened by 2 bases and J by 5 bases, with 13 bases between the two germline ends. Germline V gives CDR1 SGHTA, CDR2 FQGNSA. This CDR3 comprises 14 residues.

This clonotype came up many times. The genes are TRBV5-1 and TRBJ2-7, with D perhaps TRBD2 (6 bases). CDR3 length equals 15 residues. The V gene's germline CDR1 is SGHRS and CDR2 YFSETQ. V lost 1 base to trimming and J lost 3 bases, with 14 bases between them. DNA of the CDR3: TGCGCCAGCAGCTTGCAAACGGGAGTGGGCTACGAGCAGTACTTC. Protein: CASSLQTGVGYEQYF.

This clonotype has only a few counts. This chain joins TRBV6-2 or TRBV6-3 and TRBJ2-2; 7 bases line up with TRBD1. CDR1 and CDR2 from the germline V gene are MNHEY and SVGEGT. With 6 bases clipped from V and 6 bases from J, the junction kept 13 bases outside the gene matches. The CDR3 loop spans 16 amino acids. The CDR3 is CASSRPQGIISGELFF. The DNA of the CDR3 is TGTGCCAGCAGCCGGCCACAGGGGATAATCTCCGGGGAGCTGTTTTTT.

The chain has TRBV12-3 or TRBV12-4 and TRBJ2-7; TRBD1 might be the D (6 bases). This CDR3 spans 16 amino acids. V dropped 1 base and J dropped 1 base, with 14 bases sitting between them. The chain's CDR3 is CASSLGWGQRSYEQYF. Written as DNA, the CDR3 is TGTGCCAGCAGTTTAGGTTGGGGGCAGAGATCCTACGAGCAGTACTTC.

The chain has TRBV20-1 and TRBJ2-7, with D perhaps matching TRBD1 or TRBD2 (5 bases each). V lost 0 bases to trimming and J lost 2 bases, with 14 bases between them. CDR3 length: 15 residues. Germline CDR1 and CDR2: DFQATT and SNEGSKA (reference sequence). The CDR3 reads CSARDPGTATYEQYF. CDR3 in DNA: TGCAGTGCTAGAGATCCCGGGACGGCGACCTACGAGCAGTACTTC.

The CDR3 sequence is CASRVGDEQYF. CDR3 DNA sequence: TGTGCCAGTCGTGTGGGGGACGAGCAGTACTTC. The chain has TRBV19 and TRBJ2-7, with D perhaps given as TRBD1 or TRBD2 (5 bases each). V lost 8 bases to trimming and J lost 5 bases, with 10 bases between them. The CDR3 totals 11 residues. Per the germline V gene, CDR1 is LNHDA and CDR2 is SQIVND (reference sequence).

This clonotype was observed a few times. This chain connects TRBV27 to TRBJ2-7; D might be TRBD2 (6 bases). Germline values: CDR1 MNHEY, CDR2 SMNVEV (reference sequence). Trimming took off 5 bases at V and 4 bases at J, with 18 bases between the two ends. This CDR3 has 15 amino acids. CDR3 region: CASSQRGKVGYEQYF. CDR3 bases: TGTGCCAGCAGTCAACGGGGGAAAGTAGGATACGAGCAGTACTTC.

This clonotype was picked up one time. This chain uses TRBV28 with TRBJ2-7; the D gene is possibly TRBD2 (6 bases). Between the trimmed V and J ends, which lost 6 bases and 6 bases, there was a span of 18 bases. The CDR3 has 14 amino acids. Germline CDR1 and CDR2: MDHEN and SYDVKM. The CDR3 spells CASRPPLGGSEQYF. CDR3 bases: TGTGCCAGCAGACCTCCCTTGGGGGGTTCCGAGCAGTACTTC.